Presented here are 22 T cell receptor beta chains from one specimen sequenced in a study of shared clonotypes between healthy human individuals. Measured with immunoSEQ multiplex PCR; TCRdb has only the in-frame clones, and not every one. The sample records fewer than 600,000 clones, more than 70% being singletons. Source material: PBMCs. The receptors derive from a woman in her forties in good health. Some clones in this sample may be carry-over from other donors' samples.

The chain is built from TRBV6-1 and TRBJ1-1; 10 positions agree with TRBD1. This CDR3 is built from 14 residues. Losses at the gene ends were 6 bases for V and 4 bases for J; bases not matched to a gene: 5. Germline loops: CDR1 MNHNS, CDR2 SASEGT. CDR3 sequence reads: CASSGQGDSTEAFF. CDR3 DNA sequence: TGTGCCAGCAGCGGACAGGGGGACAGCACTGAAGCTTTCTTT.

This clone came up many times. A read error may account for a junction end that differs from germline. Other DNA sequences in this sample translate to the same CDR3. The genes are TRBV7-2 and TRBJ1-6; perhaps TRBD1 as D (5 bases). Germline V gene lookup returns CDR1 SGHTA and CDR2 FQGNSA. CDR3 length: 14 amino acids. The CDR3 spells CAISFGTVNSPLHF. In DNA form, the CDR3 reads TGTGCCATCAGCTTCGGGACGGTTAATTCACCCCTCCACTTT.

The V and J genes are TRBV2 and TRBJ1-2, with D tentatively TRBD1 (6 bases). The CDR3 runs to 14 residues. Germline V gives CDR1 SNHLY, CDR2 FYNNEI. The V and J ends lost 4 bases and 8 bases respectively, with 17 bases between them. CDR3 sequence reads: CASSVRQGMRGYTF. The CDR3 DNA is TGTGCCAGCAGTGTCCGGCAGGGGATGCGCGGCTACACCTTC.

This clone came up once. The chain employs TRBV27 and TRBJ2-7; the D is unclear. This CDR3 is 14 amino acids long. V lost 2 bases, J lost 6 bases, and 14 bases lay in between. CDR1 and CDR2 from the germline V gene are MNHEY and SMNVEV (reference sequence). The CDR3 loop is CASSLVLGSGEQYF. The CDR3 DNA sequence: TGTGCCAGCAGTTTAGTCTTGGGGTCAGGCGAGCAGTACTTC.

V usage is TRBV7-3 and J usage is TRBJ2-5, with D tentatively TRBD1 or TRBD2 (5 bases each). The CDR3 totals 13 residues. V lost 8 bases, J lost 1 base, and 11 bases lay in between. Germline V gene sequence: CDR1 SGHTA, CDR2 FQGTGA. CDR3 nucleotide sequence: TGTGCCAGCGGGGACGGATCCCAAGAGACCCAGTACTTC. Translated: CASGDGSQETQYF.

The chain joins TRBV7-2 to TRBJ2-3, with 8 bases fitting TRBD2. Germline V gene sequence: CDR1 SGHTA, CDR2 FQGNSA. The length of the CDR3 is 18 residues. Unmatched junction bases numbered 14, after V lost 5 bases and J lost 1 base. This CDR3 is CASSQPRGLAGRTDTQYF. The DNA for the CDR3 is TGTGCCAGCAGCCAACCTCGGGGCCTAGCGGGCCGCACAGATACGCAGTATTTT.

The chain employs TRBV30 and TRBJ2-7, with D maybe TRBD1 (5 bases). Germline V gene data show CDR1 as GTSNPN and CDR2 as SVGIG (reference sequence). The CDR3 loop spans 13 amino acids. The V gene lost 2 bases and the J gene lost 9 bases, with 17 bases spanning the gap. This chain's CDR3 is CAWSRGNYEWQYF. In nucleotides, the CDR3 is TGTGCCTGGAGTAGGGGAAACTACGAGTGGCAGTACTTC.

A note on this clone: A far larger clone differs by one base, so this is likely a read error. The gene calls are TRBV4-2 and TRBJ2-7; 7 nucleotides align to TRBD2. V lost 4 bases, J lost 2 bases, and 8 bases stayed unmatched. The CDR3 runs to 15 residues. From germline, CDR1 is LGHNA and CDR2 YNFKEQ. CDR3 protein: CASSRLAEGPYEQYF. The CDR3, as DNA: TGTGCCAGCAGCCGACTAGCCGAGGGCCCCTACGAGCAGTACTTC.

The genes are TRBV10-3 and TRBJ2-1; D is possibly TRBD2 (6 bases). This CDR3 contains 12 residues. The V end lost 8 bases, the J end lost 2 bases, and 7 bases lay between the germline ends. Germline-derived CDR1 and CDR2 are ENHRY and SYGVKD. For the CDR3, the DNA is TGTGCCATCGGGGGGACCTACAATGAGCAGTTCTTC. It is translated as CAIGGTYNEQFF.

The V call is TRBV30, the J call TRBJ2-7; tentative D call: TRBD2 (6 bases). V lost 2 bases to trimming and J lost 9 bases, with 11 bases between them. The CDR3 is 11 residues long. In germline, CDR1 is GTSNPN, CDR2 SVGIG (reference sequence). CDR3 coding DNA: TGTGCCTGGAGTCGCGGGATCGTGCAGTACTTC. Translating it yields CAWSRGIVQYF. Full variable domain (missing parts from reference TRBV30 and TRBJ2-7): SQTIHQWPATLVQPVGSPLSLECTVEGTSNPNLYWYRQAAGRGLQLLFYSVGIGQISSEVPQNLSASRPQDRQFILSSKKLLLSDSGFYLCAWSRGIVQYFGPGTRLTVT.

CDR3 region: CASSYDAYEQYF. The CDR3 bases are TGTGCCAGCAGTTACGATGCCTACGAGCAGTACTTC. The V call is TRBV7-2, the J call TRBJ2-7; D uncertain. The germline V gene encodes CDR1 SGHTA and CDR2 FQGNSA. With 6 bases removed from V and 2 bases from J, the gap between germline ends came to 8 bases. The CDR3 is 12 residues long.

As to this clone: A much larger clone is a single base away; this may be a read error. This rearrangement joins TRBV7-8 to TRBJ2-7; the match to TRBD1 covers 8 bases. V shed 3 bases, J shed 6 bases, and the junction held 7 bases outside the gene matches. Germline assignment: CDR1 SGHVS and CDR2 FQNEAQ. There are 14 residues in the CDR3. The DNA of the CDR3 is TGTGCCAGCAGCTTCGGACAGGGAAGGTGCGAGCAGTACTTC. Translating gives CASSFGQGRCEQYF.

This chain uses TRBV7-8 with TRBJ1-6; tentative D call: TRBD1 (5 bases). Trimming shortened V by 7 bases and J by 2 bases, and 12 bases separated the two germline ends. The CDR3 totals 15 residues. CDR1 and CDR2 from the germline V gene are SGHVS and FQNEAQ. As DNA, the CDR3 is TGTGCCAGCACCCCAGACAGCGCCTATAATTCACCCCTCCACTTT. Its translation: CASTPDSAYNSPLHF.

On this clone: This clone may be a read error of a much larger clone one base away. V is TRBV27 and J is TRBJ2-1; a possible D gene is TRBD2 (5 bases). CDR3 length equals 14 residues. The germline CDR1 and CDR2 sequences are MNHEY and SMNVEV (reference sequence). V lost 5 bases, J lost 4 bases, and 12 bases lay in between. CDR3 amino acids: CASSPGCSYNEQFF. The CDR3 DNA reads as TGTGCCAGCAGTCCGGGGTGCTCGTACAATGAGCAGTTCTTC.

This chain connects TRBV5-8 to TRBJ2-1; D may be TRBD2 (5 bases). The germline V gene has CDR1 SGHTS and CDR2 YDEGEE. The CDR3 runs to 15 residues. V lost 5 bases and J lost 12, with 24 bases in between. CDR3 residues: CASSPPGLRGEGQFF. The CDR3 DNA reads TGTGCCAGCAGTCCCCCTGGTCTTCGGGGTGAGGGGCAGTTCTTC. Full variable domain (remainder filled in from reference TRBV5-8 and TRBJ2-1): EAGVTQSPTHLIKTRGQQATLRCSPISGHTSVYWYQQALGLGLQFLLWYDEGEERNRGNFPPRFSGRQFPNYSSELNVNALELEDSALYLCASSPPGLRGEGQFFGPGTRLTVL.

V is TRBV5-1 and J is TRBJ2-3; D is unclear. The CDR3 is 15 residues long. Germline values: CDR1 SGHRS, CDR2 YFSETQ. The ends were cut back, 0 bases at V and 4 bases at J, with 12 bases in the middle. The CDR3 here is CASSLEDGDSDTQYF. The CDR3 DNA sequence: TGCGCCAGCAGCTTGGAGGATGGGGATTCAGATACGCAGTATTTT.

As concerns this clone: This likely came from a read error, as a far larger clone is one base away. The conserved phenylalanine or tryptophan is not found at the CDR3 terminus, so this likely reflects a read error. The chain links TRBV5-1 to TRBJ2-3, with D unresolved. With 1 base removed from V and 2 bases from J, the gap between germline ends came to 5 bases. The CDR3 loop spans 13 amino acids. Germline V gives CDR1 SGHRS, CDR2 YFSETQ. CDR3 loop: CASSLTITDTQYL. CDR3 DNA: TGCGCCAGCAGCTTGACAATCACAGATACGCAGTATCTT.

A word on this clone: A read error is the likely source, as a far larger clone sits one nucleotide away. The chain is built from TRBV2 and TRBJ2-1; D call uncertain. Germline CDR1 is SNHLY and CDR2 is FYNNEI. The CDR3 has 11 residues. The DNA of the CDR3 is TGTGCCAGCACCCCGACGGTTGAGCAGCTCTTC. Residues: CASTPTVEQLF.

In DNA, the CDR3 is TGTGCCAGCACTTGGTTTGTAACTAATGAAAAACTGTTTTTT. Translating it yields CASTWFVTNEKLFF. J is TRBJ1-4 and V is TRBV2; unclear D gene. Germline CDR1 and CDR2: SNHLY and FYNNEI. Between the trimmed V and J ends, which lost 7 bases and 1 base, there was a span of 10 bases. This CDR3 contains 14 residues.

This rearrangement joins TRBV28 to TRBJ2-2, with 7 bases lining up with TRBD1. Germline V gene data show CDR1 as MDHEN and CDR2 as SYDVKM. J lost 5 bases, V lost 8 bases, and 8 bases had no gene match. This CDR3 is built from 14 residues. The CDR3 nucleotides read TGTGCCAGCTTGACAGGGATGAGAACCGGGGAGCTGTTTTTT. Translation: CASLTGMRTGELFF.

The gene calls are TRBV27 and TRBJ1-1; D gene unclear. The CDR3 is 13 amino acids. Deletions cut 3 bases from V and 0 bases from J, with 5 bases between. Germline CDR1 MNHEY, CDR2 SMNVEV (reference sequence). CDR3 DNA: TGTGCCAGCAGTTTTGCTTTGAACACTGAAGCTTTCTTT. Translation: CASSFALNTEAFF.

V gene TRBV5-7 combines with J gene TRBJ2-7; D may be TRBD1 or TRBD2 (6 bases each). TRBV5-7 is assigned to the ORF class and has an uncertain function. Trimming shortened V by 0 bases and J by 5 bases, and 9 bases separated the two germline ends. The CDR3 runs 13 residues. Written as DNA, the CDR3 is TGTGCCAGCAGCTTGGCAAGGGGGGACGAGCAGTACTTC. This encodes CASSLARGDEQYF.